What follows are 25 T cell receptor beta chains derived from one specimen sequenced in a study of CD8+ T cells in alopecia areata. cDNA serving as the sequencing template came from extracted, reverse transcribed RNA. Assay used: immunoSEQ multiplex PCR; TCRdb lists only in-frame clones, some missing. Here the sample spans some 120,000 clones, less than 50% being singletons. Sequencing was done on a sample of NKG2D-low CD8+ T cells sorted from blood. Receptor source: a human donor with alopecia areata.

The chain employs TRBV27 and TRBJ2-3; TRBD1 agrees at 11 bases. Germline CDR1 is MNHEY and CDR2 is SMNVEV (reference sequence). After removal of 3 bases from V and 9 bases from J, the junction contained 5 bases not matched to a gene. This CDR3 contains 14 residues. The CDR3 region has the DNA TGTGCCAGCAGTTTCGGGACAGGGGGTCTGACGCAGTATTTT. Translation gives CASSFGTGGLTQYF.

The J gene is TRBJ2-1, the V gene TRBV30, with TRBD2 matching over 11 bases. Per the germline V gene, CDR1 is GTSNPN and CDR2 is SVGIG (reference sequence). This CDR3 has 15 amino acids. V shed 5 bases, J shed 8 bases, and the junction held 11 bases outside the gene matches. Here the CDR3 DNA reads TGTGCCTGGGGGAACCCACTAGCGGGAGTATATGAGCAGTTCTTC. Translating gives CAWGNPLAGVYEQFF.

This chain uses TRBV29-1 with TRBJ2-5; D is perhaps TRBD1 or TRBD2 (5 bases each). The CDR3 consists of 12 residues. V was clipped by 8 bases and J by 3 bases, with 13 bases between them. The germline V gene encodes CDR1 SQVTM and CDR2 ANQGSEA. CDR3 amino acids: CSILGTKETQYF. For the CDR3, the DNA is TGCAGCATCCTGGGGACGAAAGAGACCCAGTACTTC.

The chain carries TRBV29-1 and TRBJ2-2, with 7 bases lining up with TRBD1. This CDR3 region has 14 residues. The germline V gene has CDR1 SQVTM and CDR2 ANQGSEA. V shed 4 bases and J 3 bases; nucleotides not matched to a gene: 5. The CDR3 bases are TGCAGCGTTGTCGAGGGGGCGCACACCGGGGAGCTGTTTTTT. Protein product: CSVVEGAHTGELFF.

The genes are TRBV27 and TRBJ2-7; D not certain. Germline V gene data show CDR1 as MNHEY and CDR2 as SMNVEV (reference sequence). The CDR3 covers 11 residues. V dropped 5 bases and J dropped 7 bases, with 9 bases sitting between them. As DNA, the CDR3 is TGTGCCAGCAGTCTCGGAATTGAGCAGTACTTC. This encodes CASSLGIEQYF.

This clone has just a few counts. The rearrangement uses TRBV19 and TRBJ2-3; D gene unclear. Trimming shortened V by 7 bases and J by 0 bases, and 8 bases separated the two germline ends. The CDR3 is 13 amino acids. Germline loops: CDR1 LNHDA, CDR2 SQIVND (reference sequence). CDR3 bases: TGTGCCAGTACTGGCGGTAGCACAGATACGCAGTATTTT. Translated, it gives CASTGGSTDTQYF.

The chain carries TRBV29-1 and TRBJ1-2; 9 nucleotides line up with TRBD1. The CDR3 runs to 12 residues. Germline trimming cut 3 bases from V and 4 bases from J; bases unmatched to any gene: 0. Germline CDR1 is SQVTM and CDR2 is ANQGSEA. The CDR3 loop reads CSVEDRGYGYTF. CDR3 in DNA: TGCAGCGTTGAGGACAGGGGCTATGGCTACACCTTC.

This rearrangement joins TRBV2 to TRBJ1-1; no definite D call. V was clipped by 4 bases and J by 6 bases, with 6 bases between them. Germline V gene lookup returns CDR1 SNHLY and CDR2 FYNNEI. CDR3 length equals 11 residues. CDR3 amino acids: CASSGTSEAFF. The CDR3 DNA reads TGTGCCAGCAGTGGCACGTCTGAAGCTTTCTTT.

J is TRBJ1-1 and V is TRBV9; D not resolved. The CDR3 length is 14 residues. Germline CDR1 reads SGDLS; CDR2 reads YYNGEE. Trimming took 4 bases from V and 4 from J, leaving 14 bases between them. For the CDR3, the DNA is TGTGCCAGCAGCCCCCCCTGGAGTAGCACTGAAGCTTTCTTT. Residues: CASSPPWSSTEAFF. Full variable domain (rest looked up from reference TRBV9 and TRBJ1-1): DSGVTQTPKHLITATGQRVTLRCSPRSGDLSVYWYQQSLDQGLQFLIQYYNGEERAKGNILERFSAQQFPDLHSELNLSSLELGDSALYFCASSPPWSSTEAFFGQGTRLTVV.

The rearrangement joins TRBV4-1 to TRBJ2-7, with TRBD1 matching over 9 bases. Trimming at V came to 0 bases and at J to 2 bases, leaving 2 bases not matched to a gene. CDR3 length equals 15 residues. Germline V gives CDR1 MGHRA, CDR2 YSYEKL. The CDR3 coding sequence is TGCGCCAGCAGCCAAGAGGGACAGGGTGCCTACGAGCAGTACTTC. Protein sequence: CASSQEGQGAYEQYF.

V and J are TRBV25-1 and TRBJ2-3, with TRBD2 identical over 10 bases. The germline V gene encodes CDR1 MGHDK and CDR2 SYGVNS. V shed 6 bases and J 8 bases; nucleotides not matched to a gene: 11. This CDR3 comprises 15 residues. The CDR3 DNA is TGTGCCAGCAGCGACAGGACTAGCGGCCGAGGTACGCAGTATTTT. Translating gives CASSDRTSGRGTQYF.

In regard to this clone: The sample holds other DNA sequences that translate to the same CDR3. This chain connects TRBV27 to TRBJ2-7; 7 bases agree with TRBD2. The CDR3 sequence is 12 residues long. V lost 3 bases, J lost 6 bases, and 2 bases stayed unmatched. Germline V CDR1 and CDR2: MNHEY, SMNVEV (reference sequence). The CDR3 is CASSLTGGEQYF. The CDR3 DNA reads as TGTGCCAGCAGTTTGACGGGGGGCGAGCAGTACTTC.

The genes are TRBV7-9 and TRBJ2-7; 8 nucleotides align to TRBD1. Trimming took 5 bases from V and 7 from J; bases not matched to a gene: 7. Germline CDR1 reads SEHNR; CDR2 reads FQNEAQ (reference sequence). This CDR3 region has 13 residues. The CDR3 loop reads CASSPVDREEQYF. CDR3 coding DNA: TGTGCCAGCAGCCCGGTGGACAGGGAAGAGCAGTACTTC.

This chain uses TRBV29-1 with TRBJ1-1, with 7 nucleotides matching TRBD1. CDR1 and CDR2 from the germline V gene are SQVTM and ANQGSEA. This CDR3 has 13 residues. V was clipped by 0 bases and J by 4 bases; unmatched bases: 2. CDR3: CSVEDGDSTEAFF. DNA of the CDR3: TGCAGCGTTGAAGATGGGGACAGCACTGAAGCTTTCTTT.

This clone was observed a handful of times. V is TRBV28 and J is TRBJ2-7; 8 bases line up with TRBD2. Germline lookup yields CDR1 MDHEN and CDR2 SYDVKM. J was trimmed by 2 bases and V by 6 bases; bases with no gene match: 6. The CDR3 length is 14 residues. The CDR3 loop reads CASSERESTYEQYF. For the CDR3, the DNA is TGTGCCAGCAGCGAGCGGGAGTCCACCTACGAGCAGTACTTC.

The chain carries TRBV9 and TRBJ2-1, with a possible D match to TRBD2 (6 bases). Germline loops: CDR1 SGDLS, CDR2 YYNGEE. CDR3 size: 13 residues. The V end lost 7 bases, the J end lost 6 bases, and 14 bases lay between the germline ends. CDR3: CASGGPSVNEQFF. CDR3 DNA sequence: TGTGCCAGCGGAGGGCCCTCCGTCAATGAGCAGTTCTTC. The whole variable domain, remainder taken from reference TRBV9 and TRBJ2-1, is DSGVTQTPKHLITATGQRVTLRCSPRSGDLSVYWYQQSLDQGLQFLIQYYNGEERAKGNILERFSAQQFPDLHSELNLSSLELGDSALYFCASGGPSVNEQFFGPGTRLTVL.

This chain joins TRBV29-1 and TRBJ2-7; the D is unclear. Deletions cut 7 bases from V and 3 bases from J, with 7 bases between. CDR1 is SQVTM and CDR2 is ANQGSEA in the germline V gene. The CDR3 contains 10 residues. The CDR3 protein is CSALGYEQYF. As DNA, the CDR3 is TGCAGCGCTCTCGGCTACGAGCAGTACTTC.

The chain has TRBV30 and TRBJ2-7; TRBD2 matches 8 bases. Germline values: CDR1 GTSNPN, CDR2 SVGIG (reference sequence). V trimming: 4 bases; J trimming: 7 bases; junction bases outside the gene matches: 9. The CDR3 totals 13 residues. CDR3 sequence: CAWISGTSSEQYF. CDR3 in DNA: TGTGCCTGGATTTCGGGGACTAGTAGTGAGCAGTACTTC.

V and J are TRBV21-1 and TRBJ1-1. TRBV21-1 represents a pseudogene. This CDR3 contains 11 residues. DNA for the CDR3: TGTGCCAGCCGCTGCGGCACTGAAGCTTTCTTT. It encodes CASRCGTEAFF.

This clone was found once. The chain uses TRBV4-1 and TRBJ2-2; D call uncertain. CDR1 and CDR2 from the germline V gene are MGHRA and YSYEKL. The CDR3 is 14 amino acids. V dropped 0 bases and J dropped 1 base, with 3 bases sitting between them. CDR3: CASSQEGNTGELFF. The DNA for the CDR3 is TGCGCCAGCAGCCAAGAGGGGAACACCGGGGAGCTGTTTTTT.

The chain carries TRBV29-1 and TRBJ2-7; tentative D call: TRBD2 (5 bases). The ends were cut back, 3 bases at V and 0 bases at J, with 9 bases in the middle. This CDR3 is built from 13 residues. The V gene's germline CDR1 is SQVTM and CDR2 ANQGSEA. The CDR3 spells CSVEGGHSYEQYF. The CDR3 DNA is TGCAGCGTTGAGGGCGGGCACTCCTACGAGCAGTACTTC.

V and J are TRBV4-2 and TRBJ2-3; TRBD2 matches at 8 bases. Germline assignment: CDR1 LGHNA and CDR2 YNFKEQ. This CDR3 comprises 15 residues. V lost 0 bases and J lost 4; bases outside the gene matches: 3. The CDR3 protein is CASSQDLGGADTQYF. CDR3 DNA: TGTGCCAGCAGCCAAGATCTCGGGGGGGCAGATACGCAGTATTTT.

The sample holds a few counts of this clone. V and J are TRBV7-9 and TRBJ1-5, with D hard to call. Germline CDR1 SEHNR, CDR2 FQNEAQ (reference sequence). This CDR3 region has 14 residues. V was pared by 0 bases and J by 9 bases, with 12 bases between. CDR3 residues: CASSLAISDTPQHF. The DNA of the CDR3 is TGTGCCAGCAGCTTAGCAATCAGTGATACGCCCCAGCATTTT.

The chain recombines TRBV2 with TRBJ2-7, with D perhaps assigned TRBD1 or TRBD2 (5 bases each). Germline V gene data show CDR1 as SNHLY and CDR2 as FYNNEI. The CDR3 is 15 amino acids. With 6 bases removed from V and 6 bases from J, the gap between germline ends came to 21 bases. In nucleotides, the CDR3 is TGTGCCAGCAGCCCGGGGCAGGTTTCTCCTGGCGAGCAGTACTTC. Its protein is CASSPGQVSPGEQYF.

This clone appeared a few times. The J gene is TRBJ1-4, the V gene TRBV6-5, with 7 nucleotides matching TRBD1. Germline V CDR1 and CDR2: MNHEY, SVGAGI. The CDR3 is 15 residues long. V lost 8 bases, J lost 0 bases, and 6 bases stayed unmatched. For the CDR3, the DNA is TGTGCCAGCCGACAGGGATTACCAACTAATGAAAAACTGTTTTTT. Encoded protein: CASRQGLPTNEKLFF.